This T cell receptor beta chain appears in the sequencing data of a study of blood T cell repertoires in COVID-19. For the study at large: Acute and convalescent COVID-19 samples came from the United States, Italy and Spain.

Germline V gene sequence: CDR1 LNHDA, CDR2 SQIVND (reference sequence). This CDR3 is built from 15 residues. With 3 bases removed from V and 7 bases from J, the gap between germline ends came to 18 bases. TCRdb's copy holds only in-frame clones and misses some; the assay was immunoSEQ multiplex PCR. The data hold roughly 310,000 clones, with over 85% observed a single time. The TCR comes from a man aged 60 to 69 who had recovered from COVID-19. This chain links TRBV19 with TRBJ1-1; TRBD1 is a possible D gene (6 bases). The sequencing sample was made of PBMCs or T cells enriched from blood (not recorded which). The CDR3 sequence: CASSMAGRGGHEAFF. CDR3 in DNA: TGTGCCAGTAGTATGGCGGGGCGCGGGGGGCATGAAGCTTTCTTT.